The 24 T cell receptor beta chains listed next were all sequenced from one sample in a study of breast tumors, draining lymph nodes, adjacent tissues. Axillary draining lymph nodes of breast cancer patients supplied the node samples. MiXCR, applied by TCRdb to the multiplex PCR reads, yields one record per CDR3 protein. The sample contains 75,000 to 100,000 distinct CDR3 sequences, roughly a fifth of which appear only once. Sequenced: axillary lymph node tissue. Source of these receptors: a female donor with breast cancer. Some clones in this sample may be carry-over from other donors' samples.

In the case of this clonotype: A much more abundant neighbour one base away suggests this may be a read error. The chain carries TRBV9 and TRBJ2-3; TRBD2 agrees at 12 bases. CDR1 SGDLS and CDR2 YYNGEE come from the germline V gene. The CDR3 consists of 14 residues. After removal of 7 bases from V and 6 bases from J, the junction contained 6 bases not matched to a gene. CDR3 bases: TGTGCCAGCGCTCTAGCGGGAGGGAGGGATACGCAGTATTTT. Its translation is CASALAGGRDTQYF.

On this clonotype itself: A much larger clone differs by one base, so this may be a read error. This chain links TRBV6-1 with TRBJ1-2; no firm D call. V was shortened by 4 bases and J by 4 bases, with 7 bases between the two germline ends. Per the germline V gene, CDR1 is MNHNS and CDR2 is SASEGT. There are 12 residues in the CDR3. CDR3 region: CASSGGFYGYTF. CDR3 bases: TGTGCCAGCAGTGGAGGCTTCTATGGCTACACCTTC.

A remark on this clonotype: A much larger clone is a single base away; this may be a read error. This rearrangement joins TRBV11-2 to TRBJ2-1; 11 bases fit TRBD2. With 4 bases clipped from V and 9 bases from J, the junction kept 5 bases outside the gene matches. The length of the CDR3 is 14 residues. CDR1 and CDR2 (germline): SGHAT, FQNNGV. The CDR3 loop is CASSSSGRRGEQFF. The CDR3, as DNA: TGTGCCAGCAGCTCTAGCGGGAGGCGCGGTGAGCAGTTCTTC. The entire variable domain, with the rest obtained from reference TRBV11-2 and TRBJ2-1, is as follows: EAGVAQSPRYKIIEKRQSVAFWCNPISGHATLYWYQQILGQGPKLLIQFQNNGVVDDSQLPKDRFSAERLKGVDSTLKIQPAKLEDSAVYLCASSSSGRRGEQFFGPGTRLTVL.

In its sample, this clonotype was seen many times. This chain connects TRBV19 to TRBJ2-1; 8 nucleotides match TRBD2. Germline values: CDR1 LNHDA, CDR2 SQIVND (reference sequence). The length of the CDR3 is 16 residues. V was clipped by 1 base and J by 4 bases; unmatched bases: 6. The CDR3 loop reads CASSIGTGGGYNEQFF. As DNA, the CDR3 is TGTGCCAGTAGTATAGGGACGGGGGGGGGATACAATGAGCAGTTCTTC. The full variable domain, in which reference TRBV19 and TRBJ2-1 provide the parts outside the CDR3, is DGGITQSPKYLFRKEGQNVTLSCEQNLNHDAMYWYRQDPGQGLRLIYYSQIVNDFQKGDIAEGYSVSREKKESFPLTVTSAQKNPTAFYLCASSIGTGGGYNEQFFGPGTRLTVL.

The chain carries TRBV28 and TRBJ1-3, with D unresolved. CDR3 size: 14 residues. Per germline, CDR1 MDHEN and CDR2 SYDVKM. Trimming removed 5 bases at V and 2 bases at J, with 10 bases between. CDR3 DNA: TGTGCCAGCAGTCTTACATACACTGGAAACACCATATATTTT. This translates into CASSLTYTGNTIYF.

This clonotype showed up many times. The CDR3 loop reads CASSLGAGDQPQHF. CDR3 DNA sequence: TGTGCCAGCAGCTTGGGGGCGGGGGACCAGCCCCAGCATTTT. This chain uses TRBV5-5 with TRBJ1-5, with a possible D match to TRBD1 (5 bases). The germline V gene has CDR1 SGHKS and CDR2 YYEKEE (reference sequence). V dropped 0 bases and J dropped 7 bases, with 11 bases sitting between them. The CDR3 length is 14 residues. The full variable domain, completed using reference TRBV5-5 and TRBJ1-5, is DAGVTQSPTHLIKTRGQQVTLRCSPISGHKSVSWYQQVLGQGPQFIFQYYEKEERGRGNFPDRFSARQFPNYSSELNVNALLLGDSALYLCASSLGAGDQPQHFGDGTRLSIL.

This clonotype came up many times. The gene calls are TRBV2 and TRBJ2-2; TRBD2 matches 8 bases. The CDR3 loop spans 15 amino acids. CDR1 and CDR2 (germline): SNHLY, FYNNEI. V lost 0 bases and J lost 6; bases outside the gene matches: 3. The CDR3 sequence: CASSEAGRGAGELFF. CDR3 DNA: TGTGCCAGCAGTGAAGCCGGGAGGGGGGCCGGGGAGCTGTTTTTT.

At least ten counts were recorded for this clonotype. V and J are TRBV9 and TRBJ1-6, with D possibly being TRBD1 (6 bases). The CDR3 contains 15 residues. Germline-derived CDR1 and CDR2 are SGDLS and YYNGEE. V lost 3 bases and J 7 bases, leaving 14 bases between the germline ends. This chain's CDR3 is CASSAAGTINSPLHF. The CDR3 nucleotides are TGTGCCAGCAGCGCGGCCGGGACAATAAATTCACCCCTCCACTTT.

A remark on this clonotype: It may be a read error: a sequence one base away is much more abundant. The V call is TRBV2, the J call TRBJ2-1, with TRBD2 matching over 7 bases. V dropped 8 bases and J dropped 6; count of bases not matched to a gene: 13. Germline V CDR1 and CDR2: SNHLY, FYNNEI. CDR3 length equals 15 residues. The CDR3 DNA is TGTGCCAGCGGAGCACTAGCGCCCCAGGGCAATGAGCAGTTCTTC. Residues: CASGALAPQGNEQFF.

This clonotype was seen at least ten times. This sequence joins TRBV20-1 and TRBJ1-2, with 7 bases aligning to TRBD1. With 1 base clipped from V and 5 bases from J, the junction kept 7 bases outside the gene matches. The CDR3 consists of 14 residues. Germline V gene lookup returns CDR1 DFQATT and CDR2 SNEGSKA (reference sequence). This CDR3 reads CSARAWGTAYGYTF. The CDR3 nucleotides read TGCAGTGCTAGAGCGTGGGGGACAGCGTATGGCTACACCTTC.

As to this clonotype: The junction and the germline gene differ at one end; a read error may be behind it. This chain connects TRBV28 to TRBJ1-4; 9 bases align to TRBD1. The CDR3 totals 15 residues. CDR1 and CDR2 (germline): MDHEN, SYDVKM. As DNA, the CDR3 is TGTGCCAGCAGTTCAATGACAGGGGGAGGAGAAAAACTGTCTTTT. Its translation: CASSSMTGGGEKLSF.

This clonotype was observed a handful of times. V and J are TRBV28 and TRBJ2-7; TRBD2 matches 8 bases. CDR3 length: 15 residues. Germline lookup yields CDR1 MDHEN and CDR2 SYDVKM. Unmatched junction bases numbered 8, after V lost 7 bases and J lost 0 bases. CDR3 nucleotide sequence: TGTGCCAGCATCTCGGGGGGGACAATCTCCTACGAGCAGTACTTC. It encodes CASISGGTISYEQYF.

The chain joins TRBV4-3 to TRBJ1-5; the match to TRBD1 covers 8 bases. Germline V gene sequence: CDR1 LGHNA, CDR2 YSLEER. The V segment lost 4 bases and the J segment 2 bases; nucleotides outside the gene matches: 1. There are 14 residues in the CDR3. The CDR3 DNA is TGCGCCAGCAGCCCGACAGGGGGCAATCAGCCCCAGCATTTT. Its translation is CASSPTGGNQPQHF.

This clonotype was seen repeatedly, ten times or more. The chain couples TRBV7-6 to TRBJ1-4; maybe TRBD1 (5 bases). V lost 8 bases and J lost 2, with 9 bases in between. Per germline, CDR1 SGHVS and CDR2 FNYEAQ. CDR3 length: 13 amino acids. The CDR3 DNA follows: TGTGCCAGCTCCCCAGGGACTAATGAAAAACTGTTTTTT. Encoded protein: CASSPGTNEKLFF.

This clonotype was counted many times. The genes are TRBV12-3 or TRBV12-4 and TRBJ2-1; 13 bases fit TRBD2. V lost 2 bases to trimming and J lost 4 bases; unmatched junction nucleotides: 2. The CDR3 contains 16 residues. The CDR3 spells CASSLRGLAGYNEQFF. The CDR3 region has the DNA TGTGCCAGCAGTTTAAGGGGACTAGCGGGGTACAATGAGCAGTTCTTC.

This clonotype showed up many times. This chain connects TRBV20-1 to TRBJ1-4; D perhaps matches TRBD1 (6 bases). The CDR3 spans 15 residues. Per germline, CDR1 DFQATT and CDR2 SNEGSKA (reference sequence). V lost 3 bases and J 6 bases, leaving 17 bases between the germline ends. The chain's CDR3 is CSASGSSRGDEKLFF. CDR3 nucleotide sequence: TGCAGTGCTAGTGGTAGTAGCAGGGGTGATGAAAAACTGTTTTTT.

This clonotype was counted at least ten times. The chain uses TRBV3-1 and TRBJ2-1; 8 bases match TRBD1. This CDR3 is 14 amino acids long. From germline, CDR1 is LGHDT and CDR2 YNNKEL (reference sequence). V shed 7 bases and J 9 bases; nucleotides not matched to a gene: 11. CDR3 nucleotide sequence: TGTGCCAGCACCGGACAGGGTGCGAGGGCTGAGCAGTTCTTC. Translation: CASTGQGARAEQFF.

This clonotype was recorded many times. The V gene is TRBV5-1, the J gene TRBJ1-6, with 7 bases lining up with TRBD1. CDR1 is SGHRS and CDR2 is YFSETQ in the germline V gene. Unmatched junction bases numbered 6, after V lost 0 bases and J lost 6 bases. This CDR3 is built from 16 residues. The chain's CDR3 is CASSLGPQGSNSPLHF. The CDR3, as DNA: TGCGCCAGCAGCTTGGGACCACAGGGGAGTAATTCACCCCTCCACTTT.

The V gene is TRBV29-1, the J gene TRBJ2-5, with TRBD1 identical over 8 bases. The V gene's germline CDR1 is SQVTM and CDR2 ANQGSEA. V trimming: 1 base; J trimming: 1 base; junction bases outside the gene matches: 8. The CDR3 has 16 amino acids. The CDR3 loop reads CSVEGVTGAAQETQYF. The CDR3 DNA follows: TGCAGCGTTGAAGGCGTGACAGGGGCCGCCCAAGAGACCCAGTACTTC.

This clonotype was counted many times. The V and J genes are TRBV9 and TRBJ2-5; the match to TRBD1 covers 7 bases. The CDR3 runs to 16 residues. Germline assignment: CDR1 SGDLS and CDR2 YYNGEE. J gave up 1 base and V 4 bases, and 10 bases lay outside the gene matches. The CDR3 loop is CASSKTGIGVQETQYF. In nucleotides, the CDR3 is TGTGCCAGCAGCAAGACAGGGATCGGGGTCCAAGAGACCCAGTACTTC.

This clonotype qualifies as medium-sized. This chain joins TRBV29-1 and TRBJ2-2, with no clear D. The CDR3 has 13 amino acids. CDR1 is SQVTM and CDR2 is ANQGSEA in the germline V gene. Deletions cut 6 bases from V and 6 bases from J, with 14 bases between. The CDR3 sequence is CSVAVGVAGELFF. As DNA, the CDR3 is TGCAGCGTCGCCGTGGGCGTGGCCGGGGAGCTGTTTTTT.

This clonotype was seen many times. The chain links TRBV2 to TRBJ1-5, with TRBD1 matching 10 bases. Losses at the gene ends were 4 bases for V and 2 bases for J; bases not matched to a gene: 2. This CDR3 contains 15 residues. The germline CDR1 and CDR2 sequences are SNHLY and FYNNEI. Here the CDR3 reads CASSGGTGGNQPQHF. The CDR3 nucleotides are TGTGCCAGCAGTGGAGGGACAGGGGGCAATCAGCCCCAGCATTTT.

This clonotype appeared many times. This sequence joins TRBV7-3 and TRBJ1-4; D call uncertain. The germline V gene has CDR1 SGHTA and CDR2 FQGTGA. Deletions cut 5 bases from V and 1 base from J, with 17 bases between. This CDR3 has 17 amino acids. DNA for the CDR3: TGTGCCAGCAGCATGTTAATGGCCGGGCAAACTAATGAAAAACTGTTTTTT. This sequence encodes CASSMLMAGQTNEKLFF.

This clonotype was observed at least ten times. V gene TRBV7-6 combines with J gene TRBJ2-3; TRBD2 aligns across 9 bases. The CDR3 length is 17 residues. Trimming cost V 1 base and J 1 base; bases outside gene matches: 6. Germline CDR1 is SGHVS and CDR2 is FNYEAQ. In nucleotides, the CDR3 is TGTGCCAGCAGCTTAGAAGCTAGCGGGATGGGCACAGATACGCAGTATTTT. It yields the protein CASSLEASGMGTDTQYF.